This T cell receptor beta chain was observed in a study of beta chain features in type 1 diabetes. Study-wide background: No age, gender or cell yield differences were seen between patients and healthy donors. Notes on the study in general: TCRB CDR3 length was moderately but significantly reduced in all four CD4+ subsets of Type 1 diabetes patients.

Only a few counts were recorded for this clone. Its antigen is currently unknown. The germline CDR1 and CDR2 sequences are KGHSH and LQKENI. V shed 3 bases and J shed 4 bases, with 15 bases lying between them. CDR3 length equals 15 residues. Expressed TCRB transcripts were sequenced, since all the RNA that had been isolated was reverse transcribed. Libraries were prepared by immunoSEQ multiplex PCR; TCRdb keeps only in-frame clonotypes and omits some of them. This sample has hundreds of thousands of clones; around 12% occur once, and the top ten carry more than 0.015%. V usage is TRBV18 and J usage is TRBJ1-2, with D unresolved. The sample consisted of naive CD4+ T cells from blood. The TCR comes from a man aged 18 to 29 in good health. Written as DNA, the CDR3 is TGTGCCAGCTCACCCCCGACACCTCCACCCTATGGCTACACCTTC. This gives the protein CASSPPTPPPYGYTF. Filled out from reference TRBV18 and TRBJ1-2, the complete variable domain reads NAGVMQNPRHLVRRRGQEARLRCSPMKGHSHVYWYRQLPEEGLKFMVYLQKENIIDESGMPKERFSAEFPKEGPSILRIQQVVRGDSAAYFCASSPPTPPPYGYTFGSGTRLTVV.